This T cell receptor beta chain came from a study of cytomegalovirus exposure and HLA in healthy donors. The CDR3 runs to 15 residues. In germline, CDR1 is SGDLS, CDR2 YYNGEE. V was cut by 4 bases and J by 6 bases, with 18 bases left in between. Notes on this clone: Its target is unknown.

The PCR had 60 Vbeta and 13 Jbeta primers. TCRdb's table, derived via immunoSEQ multiplex PCR, lists solely in-frame clones and lacks some. The table lists around 150,000 clones, less than 10% of them singletons. Study-wide results and limits: An analysis was carried out at a later point. It showed that HLA-associated TCR beta chains were more clonally expanded than equally common non-associated chains. Analysis was carried out at a later point, and it linked a missense DCLRE1C variant to TCR beta V- and J-gene trimming.

The sequenced material came from PBMCs. J is TRBJ2-3 and V is TRBV9; no definite D call. The receptor comes from a male donor in good health and CMV-seronegative. This CDR3 is CASSPRLSQIDTQYF. CDR3 nucleotides: TGTGCCAGCAGCCCCAGACTTTCCCAGATTGATACGCAGTATTTT.